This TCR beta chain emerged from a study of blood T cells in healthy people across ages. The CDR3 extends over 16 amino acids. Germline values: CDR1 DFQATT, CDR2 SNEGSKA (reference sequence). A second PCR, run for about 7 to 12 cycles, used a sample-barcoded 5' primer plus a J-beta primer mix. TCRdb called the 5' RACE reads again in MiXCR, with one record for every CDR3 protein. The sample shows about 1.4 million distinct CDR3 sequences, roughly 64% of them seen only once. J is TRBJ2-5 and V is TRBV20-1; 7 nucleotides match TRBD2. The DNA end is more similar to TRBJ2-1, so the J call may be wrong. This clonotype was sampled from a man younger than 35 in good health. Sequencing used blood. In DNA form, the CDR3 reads TGCAGTGCTAGAGAGAAGGAGCGGGATTATACAAATGAGCAGTTCTTC. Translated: CSAREKERDYTNEQFF.